This record covers a single TCR beta chain. Its antigen remains unknown. These data come from a study of blood T cells in healthy people across ages. Study conclusions and caveats: Long-lived donors carried more naive CD4+ cells and greater diversity than aged donors. Age advanced and TCR beta diversity per million T cells fell, roughly linearly.

Primers used in a second PCR of roughly 7 to 12 cycles were a sample-barcoded 5' primer and a J-beta primer mix. No fewer than 2.5 million CDR3-containing paired-end reads came from each sample. MiXCR was run by TCRdb on the 5' RACE reads, yielding one entry per CDR3 protein. The table has roughly 1.7 million distinct CDR3 sequences, 34% seen once. Germline V gene lookup returns CDR1 SGHAT and CDR2 FQNNGV. V was trimmed by 6 bases and J by 7 bases, leaving 20 bases between them. CDR3 length: 15 amino acids. The donors, all healthy, were Caucasians living in Russia, aged roughly 6 to 100. This rearrangement joins TRBV11-2 to TRBJ2-3; weak D call: TRBD2 (7 bases). The source of this sequence is a woman in her 30s in good health. Sequencing was performed on blood. CDR3 amino acids: CASSQVRGRGNTQYF. The CDR3 bases are TGTGCCAGCAGTCAAGTCAGAGGGAGGGGGAATACGCAGTATTTT.